The 13 T cell receptor beta chains presented below share a single source sample, sequenced in a study of T-cell memory formation after mild COVID-19. TCRdb reanalysed the 5' RACE reads using MiXCR and keeps one entry per CDR3 protein. This sample carries about 350,000 distinct CDR3 sequences, roughly 15% of them seen once, and the ten largest clones take 22%. Sequencing used PBMCs or a T cell subset sorted from them (not recorded which). These receptors all come from a man younger than 35 who had mild COVID-19 (a few samples of this study predate the infection). Cell type and time point are not known.

This clonotype was counted between two and nine times. This chain links TRBV28 with TRBJ2-3, with D possibly being TRBD1 (6 bases). The CDR3 totals 16 residues. The ends were cut back, 3 bases at V and 0 bases at J, with 13 bases in the middle. Germline V CDR1 and CDR2: MDHEN, SYDVKM. CDR3 sequence reads: CASSLGAEASTDTQYF. The CDR3 nucleotides read TGTGCCAGCAGTTTGGGGGCGGAAGCTAGCACAGATACGCAGTATTTT.

Note on this clonotype: A read error may account for a junction end that differs from germline. The chain links TRBV7-3 to TRBJ2-1; maybe TRBD2 (5 bases). CDR3 length: 13 amino acids. CDR1 is SGHTA, CDR2 FQGTGA, per germline. CDR3 coding DNA: TGTGCCAGCAGCTTAAACGATTTCGGGGAGCGGTTCTTC. Its protein product is CASSLNDFGERFF.

This clonotype was counted a few times. This chain connects TRBV10-3 to TRBJ2-2, with TRBD2 matching over 15 bases. Germline CDR1 ENHRY, CDR2 SYGVKD. The CDR3 has 17 residues. V dropped 6 bases and J dropped 0; count of bases not matched to a gene: 2. CDR3 protein: CAIRGTSGGTNTGELFF. CDR3 sequence (DNA): TGTGCCATCAGGGGGACTAGCGGGGGGACGAACACCGGGGAGCTGTTTTTT.

This chain uses TRBV4-1 with TRBJ2-7; D is unclear. Germline-derived CDR1 and CDR2 are MGHRA and YSYEKL. The CDR3 has 14 residues. Trimming took 0 bases from V and 2 from J, leaving 8 bases between them. The DNA for the CDR3 is TGCGCCAGCAGCCAAGAAAACGGTGCCTACGAGCAGTACTTC. It yields the protein CASSQENGAYEQYF.

The chain employs TRBV20-1 and TRBJ2-5; no definite D call. V lost 0 bases, J lost 5 bases, and 13 bases lay in between. The germline V gene encodes CDR1 DFQATT and CDR2 SNEGSKA (reference sequence). This CDR3 is 14 amino acids long. The CDR3 here is CSARDHNGLETQYF. The CDR3 region has the DNA TGCAGTGCTAGAGATCATAATGGGCTGGAGACCCAGTACTTC.

This clonotype was seen ten or more times. This rearrangement joins TRBV20-1 to TRBJ2-3, with a weak D call TRBD2 (6 bases). The CDR3 is made up of 13 amino acids. Germline-derived CDR1 and CDR2 are DFQATT and SNEGSKA (reference sequence). V lost 8 bases and J 1 base, leaving 13 bases between the germline ends. CDR3 region: CSPRGMGTDTQYF. The CDR3 coding sequence is TGCAGTCCACGGGGGATGGGCACAGATACGCAGTATTTT.

This chain links TRBV4-1 with TRBJ2-1, with a tentative D call TRBD2 (5 bases). The length of the CDR3 is 14 residues. V lost 0 bases and J 12 bases, leaving 15 bases between the germline ends. The germline CDR1 and CDR2 sequences are MGHRA and YSYEKL. In DNA form, the CDR3 reads TGCGCCAGCAGCCAAGATAGAGGGCCGGTGGGGCAGTTCTTC. This translates into CASSQDRGPVGQFF.

The chain has TRBV7-3 and TRBJ2-2; TRBD2 might be the D (6 bases). The V gene lost 2 bases and the J gene lost 4 bases, with 14 bases spanning the gap. There are 16 residues in the CDR3. Germline V gives CDR1 SGHTA, CDR2 FQGTGA. The CDR3 here is CASSLLVGGFTGELFF. The CDR3 DNA reads TGTGCCAGCAGCTTACTTGTCGGGGGTTTCACCGGGGAGCTGTTTTTT.

This clonotype was seen at least ten times. The rearrangement uses TRBV5-1 and TRBJ1-2; unclear D gene. CDR3 length equals 14 residues. V lost 0 bases and J 2 bases, leaving 8 bases between the germline ends. Germline assignment: CDR1 SGHRS and CDR2 YFSETQ. CDR3 DNA sequence: TGCGCCAGCAGCTTGGTACAGTCCAACTATGGCTACACCTTC. Its translation: CASSLVQSNYGYTF. The full variable domain, in which reference TRBV5-1 and TRBJ1-2 provide the parts outside the CDR3, is KAGVTQTPRYLIKTRGQQVTLSCSPISGHRSVSWYQQTPGQGLQFLFEYFSETQRNKGNFPGRFSGRQFSNSRSEMNVSTLELGDSALYLCASSLVQSNYGYTFGSGTRLTVV.

The CDR3 loop reads CASSLRGQGVPYEQYV. As DNA, the CDR3 is TGTGCCAGCAGCTTACGGGGACAGGGAGTTCCCTACGAGCAGTACGTC. The V and J genes are TRBV7-2 and TRBJ2-7; 9 nucleotides match TRBD1. CDR3 size: 16 residues. J gave up 2 bases and V 2 bases, and 7 bases lay outside the gene matches. The germline CDR1 and CDR2 sequences are SGHTA and FQGNSA.

The chain recombines TRBV12-3 or TRBV12-4 with TRBJ2-7, with 11 bases aligning to TRBD1. The CDR3 spans 17 residues. V shed 0 bases and J 1 base; nucleotides not matched to a gene: 5. The CDR3 is CASSLAVGQGASYEQYF. In DNA, the CDR3 is TGTGCCAGCAGTTTAGCTGTTGGACAGGGGGCGTCCTACGAGCAGTACTTC.

This clonotype came up a few times. One base away lies a much larger clone, so this may be a sequencing read error. This chain links TRBV12-3 or TRBV12-4 with TRBJ2-6, with a weak D call TRBD1 (6 bases). V lost 6 bases, J lost 0 bases, and 9 bases lay in between. The CDR3 contains 15 residues. CDR3 DNA sequence: TGTGCCAGCAGCCCAGGGGCCTCTGGGGCCAACGTCCTGACTTTC. This gives the protein CASSPGASGANVLTF.

This clonotype was recorded many times. The chain has TRBV6-5 and TRBJ2-3, with TRBD2 matching 12 bases. The length of the CDR3 is 18 residues. Germline V lookup: CDR1 MNHEY, CDR2 SVGAGI. J lost 0 bases, V lost 2 bases, and 6 bases had no gene match. The CDR3 spells CASSYSTSGGISTDTQYF. The CDR3 DNA reads as TGTGCCAGCAGTTACAGTACTAGCGGGGGGATTAGCACAGATACGCAGTATTTT.